These T cell receptor beta chains were read from a single sample in a study of blood T cell repertoires in COVID-19. Sequencing used immunoSEQ multiplex PCR; TCRdb keeps in-frame clones, though not all of them. Of approximately 200,000 clones in the sample, approximately 90% were seen once. The sample consisted of PBMCs or T cells enriched from blood (not recorded which). The receptors derive from a man between 18 and 35 years old with acute COVID-19. The CDR3 runs from the conserved cysteine through the conserved F or W. A D gene is named only where the DNA matches it firmly. Clone size is given for some rows only: seen once, a few or many times, or a class if the clone is expanded.

v_call	clone_size	j_call	d_call	cdr3_aa	cdr3_nt
TRBV6-2/TRBV6-3	.	TRBJ2-7	TRBD2	CASSSMRLAEDSYEQYF	TGTGCCAGCAGTTCAATGAGGCTAGCGGAGGACTCCTACGAGCAGTACTTC
TRBV6-4	.	TRBJ2-1	.	CASSASPSSYNEQFF	TGTGCCAGCAGTGCTTCGCCGAGCTCCTACAATGAGCAGTTCTTC
TRBV4-1	.	TRBJ2-7	TRBD1	CASSQVTGGAGEQYF	TGCGCCAGCAGCCAAGTGACAGGGGGCGCGGGAGAGCAGTACTTC
TRBV4-1	.	TRBJ1-2	.	CASSSPGLTSAGYTF	TGCGCCAGCAGCTCTCCGGGACTTACCTCGGCGGGCTACACCTTC
TRBV24-1	.	TRBJ2-7	.	CATINREWVYEQYF	TGTGCCACCATCAACCGGGAGTGGGTCTACGAGCAGTACTTC
TRBV6-5	.	TRBJ2-3	TRBD2	CASSTQREFTDTQYF	TGTGCCAGCAGTACCCAGCGGGAATTCACAGATACGCAGTATTTT
TRBV2	few	TRBJ1-1	TRBD1	CASSEGRGMNTEAFF	TGTGCCAGCAGTGAAGGCAGGGGGATGAACACTGAAGCTTTCTTT
TRBV7-3	.	TRBJ1-1	.	CASSLIAGVGTEAFF	TGTGCCAGCAGCTTAATAGCGGGGGTAGGGACTGAAGCTTTCTTT
TRBV3-1/TRBV3-2	.	TRBJ1-4	.	CASSPTGIEEKLFF	TGTGCCAGCAGCCCGACAGGAATCGAAGAAAAACTGTTTTTT
TRBV7-3	.	TRBJ2-5	TRBD2	CASSPSGRARETQYF	TGTGCCAGCAGTCCTAGCGGGAGGGCTCGGGAGACCCAGTACTTC
TRBV19	.	TRBJ2-5	TRBD2	CASSPSGTSGRETQYF	TGTGCCAGTAGTCCCTCGGGTACTAGCGGGAGGGAGACCCAGTACTTC
TRBV21-1	once	TRBJ2-7	.	CASSSRDRAYEQYF	TGTGCCAGCAGCAGCCGGGACAGGGCCTACGAGCAGTACTTC
TRBV5-4	.	TRBJ2-3	.	CASSLGLVVTDTQYF	TGTGCCAGCAGCTTGGGACTAGTGGTCACAGATACGCAGTATTTT
TRBV7-8	.	TRBJ1-4	TRBD1	CASSLEPGQGNEKLFF	TGTGCCAGCAGCTTGGAACCGGGACAGGGCAATGAAAAACTGTTTTTT
TRBV3-1/TRBV3-2	.	TRBJ2-5	TRBD2	CASSQKIAGTPQETQYF	TGTGCCAGCAGCCAGAAAATAGCGGGGACCCCACAAGAGACCCAGTACTTC
TRBV28	.	TRBJ1-4	.	CASSLYVLATNEKLFF	TGTGCCAGCAGTTTATACGTACTGGCAACTAATGAAAAACTGTTTTTT
TRBV5-1	once	TRBJ2-6	TRBD2	CASSPGTSDGANVLTF	TGCGCCAGCAGCCCAGGGACTAGCGATGGGGCCAACGTCCTGACTTTC
TRBV1	once	TRBJ2-5	.	CTSSQDPGTSGRIQETQYF	TGCACCAGCAGCCAAGATCCAGGGACTAGCGGGCGAATTCAAGAGACCCAGTACTTC
TRBV4-1	.	TRBJ2-5	TRBD2	CASSPGLAGVEETQYF	TGCGCCAGCAGCCCGGGACTAGCGGGAGTTGAGGAGACCCAGTACTTC
TRBV19	.	TRBJ1-5	.	CASSINAGAGQPQHF	TGTGCCAGTAGTATAAATGCGGGGGCTGGTCAGCCCCAGCATTTT
TRBV5-1	.	TRBJ2-1	.	CASSLMGQGNEQFF	TGCGCCAGCAGCTTGATGGGGCAGGGGAATGAGCAGTTCTTC
TRBV5-1	.	TRBJ2-2	.	CASSLGAYTGELFF	TGCGCCAGCAGCTTGGGGGCCTACACCGGGGAGCTGTTTTTT
TRBV5-1	.	TRBJ2-7	TRBD1	CASSSEPDRAEPEQYF	TGCGCCAGCAGCTCCGAACCGGACAGGGCGGAACCCGAGCAGTACTTC
TRBV19	few	TRBJ2-7	.	CASRQTGSSYEQYF	TGTGCCAGTAGACAGACGGGGAGCTCCTACGAGCAGTACTTC
TRBV28	once	TRBJ1-4	TRBD1	CASSYLGQGAGTNEKLFF	TGTGCCAGCAGTTACCTAGGACAGGGGGCAGGAACTAATGAAAAACTGTTTTTT
TRBV6-5	.	TRBJ2-3	.	CASSDSDTTDTQYF	TGTGCCAGCAGTGACTCCGACACCACAGATACGCAGTATTTT
TRBV9	.	TRBJ2-1	TRBD2	CASSVEGLAGGNEQFF	TGTGCCAGCAGCGTAGAGGGACTAGCGGGAGGTAATGAGCAGTTCTTC
TRBV19	.	TRBJ1-6	TRBD1	CASSSDRGGSPLHF	TGTGCCAGTAGTTCGGACAGGGGTGGTTCACCCCTCCACTTT
TRBV28	.	TRBJ2-5	TRBD2	CASSLASGIETQYF	TGTGCCAGCAGTTTGGCTAGCGGGATTGAGACCCAGTACTTC
TRBV5-1	.	TRBJ2-1	.	CASSTYRGAGWDEQFF	TGCGCCAGCAGCACTTACAGGGGCGCGGGATGGGATGAGCAGTTCTTC
TRBV6-8	.	TRBJ1-2	.	CASIGCNYGYTF	TGTGCCAGCATCGGGTGCAACTATGGCTACACCTTC
TRBV5-4	.	TRBJ1-2	.	CASSLTQASSEGYTF	TGTGCCAGCAGCTTAACACAGGCATCCAGCGAGGGCTACACCTTC